The 11 T cell receptor beta chains reported below all come from one sample, sequenced in a study of cytomegalovirus exposure and HLA in healthy donors. Method: immunoSEQ multiplex PCR; TCRdb's copy keeps in-frame clones and lacks some. Of 65,000 to 75,000 clones listed, nearly 95% were seen once; the top ten hold roughly 1.6%. Input material: PBMCs. The receptors shown here come from a man aged 18 to 30 in good health and CMV-seropositive.

The rearrangement joins TRBV28 to TRBJ2-7; 8 positions agree with TRBD1. Germline values: CDR1 MDHEN, CDR2 SYDVKM. Trimming took 4 bases from V and 4 from J; bases not matched to a gene: 12. The CDR3 spans 16 residues. The CDR3 DNA follows: TGTGCCAGCAGTTCGATGGGACAGGTATTTCCGTACGAGCAGTACTTC. It is translated as CASSSMGQVFPYEQYF.

The chain couples TRBV27 to TRBJ2-1; 8 bases agree with TRBD1. The CDR3 has 14 residues. Germline loops: CDR1 MNHEY, CDR2 SMNVEV (reference sequence). The V gene end was trimmed by 3 bases and the J gene end by 8 bases; junction bases not matched to a gene: 6. CDR3 nucleotide sequence: TGTGCCAGCAGTTTGACCCTCAGGGGGCATGAGCAGTTCTTC. Residues: CASSLTLRGHEQFF.

The chain is built from TRBV11-3 and TRBJ2-1; TRBD2 matches 8 bases. CDR3 length: 15 residues. From germline, CDR1 is SGHNT and CDR2 YENEEA. The ends lost 5 bases at V and 6 bases at J; junction bases unmatched: 9. The CDR3: CASSGGSGTSNEQFF. The CDR3 DNA reads TGTGCCAGCAGCGGGGGTAGCGGGACCAGCAATGAGCAGTTCTTC. Supplemented by reference TRBV11-3 and TRBJ2-1, the full variable domain reads EAGVVQSPRYKIIEKKQPVAFWCNPISGHNTLYWYLQNLGQGPELLIRYENEEAVDDSQLPKDRFSAERLKGVDSTLKIQPAELGDSAVYLCASSGGSGTSNEQFFGPGTRLTVL.

The CDR3 loop is CASSFTSGRMDTQYF. The CDR3 DNA reads TGTGCCAGCAGCTTTACTAGCGGGAGGATGGATACGCAGTATTTT. V gene TRBV11-2 combines with J gene TRBJ2-3; 12 positions match TRBD2. The trim removed 3 bases at V and 6 bases at J, leaving 4 bases unmatched. The CDR3 spans 15 residues. Germline V gene data show CDR1 as SGHAT and CDR2 as FQNNGV. Based on the CDR3 plus reference TRBV11-2 and TRBJ2-3, the full variable domain is EAGVAQSPRYKIIEKRQSVAFWCNPISGHATLYWYQQILGQGPKLLIQFQNNGVVDDSQLPKDRFSAERLKGVDSTLKIQPAKLEDSAVYLCASSFTSGRMDTQYFGPGTRLTVL.

This rearrangement joins TRBV6-5 to TRBJ2-3, with 8 bases fitting TRBD1. The germline gives CDR1 MNHEY, CDR2 SVGAGI. Trimming cost V 5 bases and J 3 bases; bases outside gene matches: 4. The CDR3 has 14 amino acids. CDR3 in amino acids: CASSRQGMTDTQYF. The CDR3 DNA sequence: TGTGCCAGCAGTAGACAGGGGATGACAGATACGCAGTATTTT.

This clone was detected only once. Other nucleotide sequences from this sample produce the same CDR3. This chain uses TRBV19 with TRBJ2-1, with 7 bases aligning to TRBD2. The V and J ends lost 4 bases and 0 bases, in that order; junction bases with no gene match: 6. This CDR3 is built from 16 residues. Looked up from germline, CDR1 is LNHDA and CDR2 is SQIVND (reference sequence). The CDR3 coding sequence is TGTGCCAGTAGTACCCTAGCGGTGAGCTCCTACAATGAGCAGTTCTTC. Encoded protein: CASSTLAVSSYNEQFF.

The chain couples TRBV10-3 to TRBJ2-1, with 10 nucleotides matching TRBD2. V lost 2 bases to trimming and J lost 4 bases; unmatched junction nucleotides: 11. Germline V gives CDR1 ENHRY, CDR2 SYGVKD. CDR3 length: 18 residues. The CDR3 sequence is CAISEGTSVIPSYNEQFF. The CDR3, as DNA: TGTGCCATCAGTGAGGGGACTAGCGTCATACCTAGTTACAATGAGCAGTTCTTC.

The chain recombines TRBV5-1 with TRBJ2-3; 7 nucleotides match TRBD2. Germline V lookup: CDR1 SGHRS, CDR2 YFSETQ. Losses at the gene ends were 0 bases for V and 2 bases for J; bases not matched to a gene: 3. The CDR3 extends over 15 amino acids. Here the CDR3 DNA reads TGCGCCAGCAGCTTGGAAGCGGGGCCCACAGATACGCAGTATTTT. Protein: CASSLEAGPTDTQYF. The full variable domain, rest sourced from reference TRBV5-1 and TRBJ2-3, is KAGVTQTPRYLIKTRGQQVTLSCSPISGHRSVSWYQQTPGQGLQFLFEYFSETQRNKGNFPGRFSGRQFSNSRSEMNVSTLELGDSALYLCASSLEAGPTDTQYFGPGTRLTVL.

This sequence joins TRBV30 and TRBJ2-1, with 7 bases fitting TRBD2. The trim removed 1 base at V and 0 bases at J, leaving 6 bases unmatched. The CDR3 is made up of 16 amino acids. From germline, CDR1 is GTSNPN and CDR2 SVGIG (reference sequence). The CDR3 spells CAWSEGGHPSYNEQFF. In DNA form, the CDR3 reads TGTGCCTGGAGTGAGGGAGGGCATCCCTCCTACAATGAGCAGTTCTTC.

The gene calls are TRBV11-2 and TRBJ1-3; weak D call: TRBD1 (5 bases). V was trimmed by 3 bases and J by 4 bases, leaving 10 bases between them. The germline V gene encodes CDR1 SGHAT and CDR2 FQNNGV. The CDR3 consists of 14 residues. The CDR3 DNA reads as TGTGCCAGCAGCTTGGGGGGGATCGGAAACACCATATATTTT. Residues: CASSLGGIGNTIYF.

The chain combines TRBV29-1 with TRBJ2-5; tentative D call: TRBD2 (6 bases). V shed 6 bases and J shed 2 bases, with 16 bases lying between them. Germline CDR1 SQVTM, CDR2 ANQGSEA. This CDR3 has 14 amino acids. The CDR3 loop reads CSVHRVGGQETQYF. The CDR3 nucleotides read TGCAGCGTCCATCGTGTGGGGGGTCAAGAGACCCAGTACTTC.